The 30 T cell receptor beta chains reported below all come from one sample, sequenced in a study of shared clonotypes between healthy human individuals. Libraries were prepared by immunoSEQ multiplex PCR; TCRdb keeps only in-frame clonotypes and omits some of them. The table shows some 1 million clones, with 65% to 80% occurring only once. The sample taken for sequencing was memory CD4+ T cells sorted from blood. As for subset: CD45RA-negative fraction. The receptors originated from a man between 18 and 29 years old in good health.

The table lists this clone with many counts. The J gene is TRBJ1-1, the V gene TRBV19; TRBD1 is a possible D gene (5 bases). V was cut by 4 bases and J by 11 bases, with 17 bases left in between. This CDR3 has 13 residues. Germline V gives CDR1 LNHDA, CDR2 SQIVND (reference sequence). The CDR3 region has the DNA TGTGCCAGTAGTACGACTCGCCAGGGAGGGGCTTTCTTT. It yields the protein CASSTTRQGGAFF.

This clone appeared a few times. This CDR3 reads CASSSRADNEQFF. The CDR3 DNA is TGTGCCAGCAGCTCCCGGGCCGATAATGAGCAGTTCTTC. V and J are TRBV5-4 and TRBJ2-1; D uncertain. Germline-derived CDR1 and CDR2 are SGHNT and YYREEE (reference sequence). The CDR3 contains 13 residues. V lost 3 bases and J 7 bases, leaving 11 bases between the germline ends. Full variable domain (rest looked up from reference TRBV5-4 and TRBJ2-1): ETGVTQSPTHLIKTRGQQVTLRCSSQSGHNTVSWYQQALGQGPQFIFQYYREEENGRGNFPPRFSGLQFPNYSSELNVNALELDDSALYLCASSSRADNEQFFGPGTRLTVL.

The chain recombines TRBV18 with TRBJ2-2; D gene unclear. V was pared by 2 bases and J by 1 base, with 5 bases between. CDR1 KGHSH and CDR2 LQKENI come from the germline V gene. CDR3 size: 14 residues. The CDR3 protein is CASSPTVNTGELFF. CDR3 nucleotide sequence: TGTGCCAGCTCACCAACGGTGAACACCGGGGAGCTGTTTTTT.

V usage is TRBV5-1 and J usage is TRBJ1-2, with D unresolved. The CDR3 has 13 residues. The V end was cut by 0 bases, the J end by 6 bases, with 9 bases between. The germline CDR1 and CDR2 sequences are SGHRS and YFSETQ. The CDR3 DNA reads as TGCGCCAGCAGCTTGGCCAACGGGGATGGCTACACCTTC. This sequence encodes CASSLANGDGYTF.

This clone has just one count. V usage is TRBV2 and J usage is TRBJ1-2; TRBD1 might be the D (5 bases). This CDR3 is 13 amino acids long. Germline V gene sequence: CDR1 SNHLY, CDR2 FYNNEI. Trimming took 9 bases from V and 0 from J, leaving 11 bases between them. The CDR3 sequence: CASGGGPNYGYTF. The CDR3 DNA follows: TGTGCCAGTGGGGGAGGGCCTAACTATGGCTACACCTTC.

The J gene is TRBJ1-4, the V gene TRBV28; no definite D call. V was cut by 8 bases and J by 8 bases, with 12 bases left in between. This CDR3 is 12 amino acids long. Germline V gene lookup returns CDR1 MDHEN and CDR2 SYDVKM. The CDR3 reads CASGSDREKLFF. DNA of the CDR3: TGTGCCAGCGGCTCTGATCGGGAAAAACTGTTTTTT.

V usage is TRBV7-2 and J usage is TRBJ2-3; D is unresolved. V lost 1 base and J 4 bases, leaving 9 bases between the germline ends. Germline V CDR1 and CDR2: SGHTA, FQGNSA. This CDR3 comprises 14 residues. The CDR3 DNA reads TGTGCCAGCAGCTTAGGCCTAGACTCAGATACGCAGTATTTT. Translation: CASSLGLDSDTQYF.

The sample holds a few counts of this clone. Other DNA sequences within the sample encode an identical CDR3. The genes are TRBV30 and TRBJ1-1; 7 bases line up with TRBD1. The J segment lost 4 bases and the V segment lost 1 base, leaving 0 bases of the junction unmatched. The V gene's germline CDR1 is GTSNPN and CDR2 SVGIG (reference sequence). The CDR3 consists of 12 residues. In DNA, the CDR3 is TGTGCCTGGAGTGACAGGGGCACTGAAGCTTTCTTT. Encoded protein: CAWSDRGTEAFF.

The chain joins TRBV30 to TRBJ1-1; 7 positions match TRBD1. The CDR3 is 12 residues long. The germline V gene has CDR1 GTSNPN and CDR2 SVGIG (reference sequence). V lost 5 bases and J lost 4; bases outside the gene matches: 4. The CDR3 nucleotides are TGTGCCTGGTTTAACAGGGGCACTGAAGCTTTCTTT. This encodes CAWFNRGTEAFF.

This clone was seen a single time. The chain uses TRBV5-6 and TRBJ2-7, with 9 bases lining up with TRBD2. The CDR3 sequence is 15 residues long. Germline-derived CDR1 and CDR2 are SGHDT and YYEEEE. Losses at the gene ends were 0 bases for V and 1 base for J; bases not matched to a gene: 2. CDR3 DNA sequence: TGTGCCAGCAGCTTGGTAGCGGGGGCATCCTACGAGCAGTACTTC. Encoded protein: CASSLVAGASYEQYF.

The chain links TRBV10-3 to TRBJ2-7; D gene ambiguous. This CDR3 has 14 amino acids. V lost 7 bases and J lost 3, with 16 bases in between. From germline, CDR1 is ENHRY and CDR2 SYGVKD. The CDR3 spells CAITKDGSIYEQYF. The CDR3 nucleotides are TGTGCCATCACTAAGGACGGATCGATCTACGAGCAGTACTTC.

CDR3 bases: TGTGCCAGCAGCCGAGGGACTAGCGGAATAGGCACAGATACGCAGTATTTT. Translated: CASSRGTSGIGTDTQYF. V usage is TRBV11-2 and J usage is TRBJ2-3; 11 nucleotides line up with TRBD2. The CDR3 spans 17 residues. From germline, CDR1 is SGHAT and CDR2 FQNNGV. Trimming took 5 bases from V and 1 from J; bases not matched to a gene: 8.

Only a few counts were recorded for this clone. The chain is built from TRBV11-2 and TRBJ1-1; a possible D gene is TRBD1 (6 bases). The germline V and J ends were trimmed by 5 bases and 5 bases, with 15 bases remaining between them. This CDR3 has 14 residues. Germline values: CDR1 SGHAT, CDR2 FQNNGV. Written as DNA, the CDR3 is TGTGCCAGCAGCGCAGGGGTATCGGGGACTGAAGCTTTCTTT. It yields the protein CASSAGVSGTEAFF.

The chain uses TRBV18 and TRBJ2-1; D is perhaps TRBD2 (5 bases). Deletions cut 4 bases from V and 10 bases from J, with 17 bases between. Germline-derived CDR1 and CDR2 are KGHSH and LQKENI. The CDR3 contains 14 residues. CDR3 bases: TGTGCCAGCTCACTACCGACTCAATCGGGAGAGCAGTTCTTC. Translation gives CASSLPTQSGEQFF.

The chain is built from TRBV11-3 and TRBJ2-3, with D perhaps matching TRBD1 or TRBD2 (5 bases each). The CDR3 covers 15 residues. Germline lookup yields CDR1 SGHNT and CDR2 YENEEA. Trimming stripped 1 base from V and 1 base from J, with 9 bases between. CDR3 nucleotides: TGTGCCAGCAGCTTAGGACTGGGGGGCACAGATACGCAGTATTTT. This translates into CASSLGLGGTDTQYF.

The CDR3 DNA reads as TGTGCCAGCAGCCCCGGGACTAGCGGGAGGGCCTCCAATGAGCAGTTCTTC. It codes for CASSPGTSGRASNEQFF. This chain uses TRBV7-9 with TRBJ2-1; 16 nucleotides agree with TRBD2. This CDR3 is 17 amino acids long. The J segment lost 6 bases and the V segment lost 5 bases, leaving 7 bases of the junction unmatched. CDR1 is SEHNR and CDR2 is FQNEAQ in the germline V gene (reference sequence).

The V call is TRBV7-9, the J call TRBJ2-1; D not certain. The germline CDR1 and CDR2 sequences are SEHNR and FQNEAQ (reference sequence). The germline V and J ends were trimmed by 5 bases and 4 bases, with 12 bases remaining between them. The CDR3 has 14 residues. Here the CDR3 reads CASSLSSIYNEQFF. Written as DNA, the CDR3 is TGTGCCAGCAGCCTCTCAAGTATTTACAATGAGCAGTTCTTC.

A remark on this clone: Other DNA sequences in the same sample also yield this CDR3. The chain joins TRBV10-3 to TRBJ2-3; unclear D gene. V was shortened by 3 bases and J by 3 bases, with 7 bases between the two germline ends. CDR3 size: 13 residues. CDR1 ENHRY and CDR2 SYGVKD come from the germline V gene. This CDR3 reads CAISDLGTDTQYF. The CDR3 DNA reads as TGTGCCATCAGTGACTTGGGAACAGATACGCAGTATTTT.

DNA for the CDR3: TGTGCCAGTAGTAGTGCTAGCGGGAGATACGAGCAGTACTTC. It yields the protein CASSSASGRYEQYF. The chain carries TRBV19 and TRBJ2-7, with 10 bases identical to TRBD2. Per germline, CDR1 LNHDA and CDR2 SQIVND (reference sequence). V trimming: 4 bases; J trimming: 4 bases; junction bases outside the gene matches: 4. The CDR3 extends over 14 amino acids.

The V and J genes are TRBV19 and TRBJ2-2; D remains unclear. CDR1 and CDR2 (germline): LNHDA, SQIVND (reference sequence). This CDR3 region has 12 residues. The germline V and J ends were trimmed by 7 bases and 6 bases, with 9 bases remaining between them. CDR3: CASMLRPGELFF. In DNA form, the CDR3 reads TGTGCCAGTATGCTCCGGCCCGGGGAGCTGTTTTTT.

The genes are TRBV7-6 and TRBJ2-7; D unresolved. CDR3 length equals 13 residues. Trimming removed 9 bases from V and 4 bases from J, with 16 bases in between. The germline V gene encodes CDR1 SGHVS and CDR2 FNYEAQ. The CDR3 loop reads CARPSPRFYEQYF. CDR3 DNA: TGTGCCAGGCCGAGCCCCCGTTTTTACGAGCAGTACTTC. Together with reference TRBV7-6 and TRBJ2-7, the CDR3 gives the full variable domain: GAGVSQSPRYKVTKRGQDVALRCDPISGHVSLYWYRQALGQGPEFLTYFNYEAQQDKSGLPNDRFSAERPEGSISTLTIQRTEQRDSAMYRCARPSPRFYEQYFGPGTRLTVT.

The chain uses TRBV10-2 and TRBJ2-7, with 11 bases lining up with TRBD1. Losses at the gene ends were 6 bases for V and 5 bases for J; bases not matched to a gene: 18. Germline V CDR1 and CDR2: WSHSY, SAAADI. This CDR3 has 18 amino acids. Written as DNA, the CDR3 is TGCGCCAGCAGACCCTCCACCGGGACAGGGGGGGCACGGGACGAGCAGTACTTC. Translated: CASRPSTGTGGARDEQYF.

This clone has only a few counts. The chain employs TRBV28 and TRBJ2-7, with 12 positions matching TRBD2. V was pared by 4 bases and J by 1 base, with 2 bases of the junction left unmatched. This CDR3 is 15 amino acids long. Germline values: CDR1 MDHEN, CDR2 SYDVKM. The CDR3 region has the DNA TGTGCCAGCAGTTCTAGCGGGGGGGGTTCCTACGAGCAGTACTTC. Protein sequence: CASSSSGGGSYEQYF.

The chain combines TRBV6-5 with TRBJ2-1; D unclear. Per the germline V gene, CDR1 is MNHEY and CDR2 is SVGAGI. CDR3 length equals 15 residues. With 0 bases removed from V and 0 bases from J, the gap between germline ends came to 6 bases. The CDR3 spells CASSYSSGSYNEQFF. The CDR3 DNA follows: TGTGCCAGCAGTTACTCCTCGGGCTCCTACAATGAGCAGTTCTTC.

The chain couples TRBV27 to TRBJ1-2; TRBD1 aligns across 11 bases. Losses at the gene ends were 7 bases for V and 8 bases for J; bases not matched to a gene: 15. Per the germline V gene, CDR1 is MNHEY and CDR2 is SMNVEV (reference sequence). This CDR3 comprises 16 residues. The CDR3 nucleotides read TGTGCCAGCACTACACTCGGGACAGGGGGAACCGGGGGCTACACCTTC. Translation gives CASTTLGTGGTGGYTF.

The V and J genes are TRBV6-1 and TRBJ1-5; no reliable D call. Trimming left V 4 bases short and J 4 bases short, with 11 bases between. The CDR3 spans 14 residues. The V gene's germline CDR1 is MNHNS and CDR2 SASEGT. Here the CDR3 reads CASSAGWGNQPQHF. The CDR3 bases are TGTGCCAGCAGTGCGGGTTGGGGAAATCAGCCCCAGCATTTT.

The CDR3 spells CASSTVVGQAAEETQYF. The CDR3 DNA follows: TGTGCCAGCAGCACCGTGGTGGGACAGGCGGCAGAAGAGACCCAGTACTTC. This chain uses TRBV5-6 with TRBJ2-5, with 8 bases that match TRBD1. Germline values: CDR1 SGHDT, CDR2 YYEEEE. The junction had 14 bases not matched to a gene; V was cut back by 4 bases and J by 3 bases. The CDR3 runs to 17 residues.

The rearrangement uses TRBV29-1 and TRBJ2-5; TRBD1 might be the D (6 bases). The J call is in doubt because the DNA end fits TRBJ2-7 better. The CDR3 is 13 residues long. Germline-derived CDR1 and CDR2 are SQVTM and ANQGSEA. CDR3 region: CSVSAGTLYEQYF. The CDR3 DNA follows: TGCAGCGTTAGCGCCGGGACACTATACGAGCAGTACTTC.

The chain joins TRBV5-4 to TRBJ1-1; the D is unclear. The CDR3 contains 14 residues. V was trimmed by 0 bases and J by 5 bases, leaving 11 bases between them. Germline V CDR1 and CDR2: SGHNT, YYREEE (reference sequence). The CDR3, as DNA: TGTGCCAGCAGCTTGGACCGGGTGAGGACTGAAGCTTTCTTT. Its translation: CASSLDRVRTEAFF.

The gene calls are TRBV7-2 and TRBJ1-2; D is perhaps TRBD1 (5 bases). V lost 8 bases and J 0 bases, leaving 13 bases between the germline ends. CDR1 and CDR2 from the germline V gene are SGHTA and FQGNSA. This CDR3 has 14 amino acids. The CDR3 reads CASGTPVANYGYTF. DNA for the CDR3: TGTGCCAGCGGGACTCCAGTTGCTAACTATGGCTACACCTTC.